The text below deals with one T cell receptor (beta chain). Profiled with immunoSEQ multiplex PCR; TCRdb holds only in-frame clones, not every one. This table holds under 400,000 clones, about nine tenths found once. Germline V CDR1 and CDR2: LNHDA, SQIVND (reference sequence). The CDR3 runs to 13 residues. Deletions cut 2 bases from V and 2 bases from J, with 7 bases between. This entry is derived from a study of blood T cell repertoires in COVID-19. The TCR originated in a woman aged 30 to 39 with COVID-19, enrolled during active disease. The gene calls are TRBV19 and TRBJ2-7; the D is unclear. The sequencing sample was made of peripheral blood. For the CDR3, the DNA is TGTGCCAGTAGTATAAACTTGGCCTACGAGCAGTACTTC. Its protein product is CASSINLAYEQYF.